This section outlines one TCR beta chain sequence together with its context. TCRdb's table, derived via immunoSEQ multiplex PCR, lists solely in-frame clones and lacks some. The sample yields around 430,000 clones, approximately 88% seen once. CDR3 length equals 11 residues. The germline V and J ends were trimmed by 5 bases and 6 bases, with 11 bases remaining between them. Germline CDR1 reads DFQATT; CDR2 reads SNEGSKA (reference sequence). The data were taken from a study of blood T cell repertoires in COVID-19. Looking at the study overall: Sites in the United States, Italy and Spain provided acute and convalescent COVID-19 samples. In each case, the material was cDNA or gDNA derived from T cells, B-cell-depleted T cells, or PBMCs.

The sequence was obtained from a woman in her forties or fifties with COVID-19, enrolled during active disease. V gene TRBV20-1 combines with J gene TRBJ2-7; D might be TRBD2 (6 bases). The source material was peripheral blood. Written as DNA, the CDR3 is TGCAGTGCTCCTCAGGGAGGCGAGCAGTACTTC. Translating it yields CSAPQGGEQYF.